This entry describes one T cell receptor beta chain. Its specificity is not known. This sample stems from a study of T-cell memory formation after mild COVID-19. Overall study context: TCR clustering was largely donor specific. Study-level results: CM and EM subsets held most contracting CD4+ clones; EMRA held CD8+ ones. Memory from before infection featured some responding clones, which suggests cross-reactive memory joined.

One entry per CDR3 protein, called by TCRdb with MiXCR from the 5' RACE reads. The sample comprises 270,000 or so distinct CDR3 sequences, 15% to 20% of which are singletons, and roughly 24% rests with the top ten. The sample was PBMCs or a T cell subset sorted from them (not recorded which). The clonotype comes from a man aged 18 to 29 who had mild COVID-19 (a few samples of this study predate the infection). Cell type and time point are not known.

CDR3 bases: TGCGCCAGCTCCTCTCAATGGGGCGAGACCCAGTACTTC. Protein: CASSSQWGETQYF. V is TRBV5-1 and J is TRBJ2-5; a possible D gene is TRBD1 (5 bases). V was shortened by 7 bases and J by 5 bases, with 15 bases between the two germline ends. CDR3 length: 13 amino acids. Germline V gene data show CDR1 as SGHRS and CDR2 as YFSETQ.